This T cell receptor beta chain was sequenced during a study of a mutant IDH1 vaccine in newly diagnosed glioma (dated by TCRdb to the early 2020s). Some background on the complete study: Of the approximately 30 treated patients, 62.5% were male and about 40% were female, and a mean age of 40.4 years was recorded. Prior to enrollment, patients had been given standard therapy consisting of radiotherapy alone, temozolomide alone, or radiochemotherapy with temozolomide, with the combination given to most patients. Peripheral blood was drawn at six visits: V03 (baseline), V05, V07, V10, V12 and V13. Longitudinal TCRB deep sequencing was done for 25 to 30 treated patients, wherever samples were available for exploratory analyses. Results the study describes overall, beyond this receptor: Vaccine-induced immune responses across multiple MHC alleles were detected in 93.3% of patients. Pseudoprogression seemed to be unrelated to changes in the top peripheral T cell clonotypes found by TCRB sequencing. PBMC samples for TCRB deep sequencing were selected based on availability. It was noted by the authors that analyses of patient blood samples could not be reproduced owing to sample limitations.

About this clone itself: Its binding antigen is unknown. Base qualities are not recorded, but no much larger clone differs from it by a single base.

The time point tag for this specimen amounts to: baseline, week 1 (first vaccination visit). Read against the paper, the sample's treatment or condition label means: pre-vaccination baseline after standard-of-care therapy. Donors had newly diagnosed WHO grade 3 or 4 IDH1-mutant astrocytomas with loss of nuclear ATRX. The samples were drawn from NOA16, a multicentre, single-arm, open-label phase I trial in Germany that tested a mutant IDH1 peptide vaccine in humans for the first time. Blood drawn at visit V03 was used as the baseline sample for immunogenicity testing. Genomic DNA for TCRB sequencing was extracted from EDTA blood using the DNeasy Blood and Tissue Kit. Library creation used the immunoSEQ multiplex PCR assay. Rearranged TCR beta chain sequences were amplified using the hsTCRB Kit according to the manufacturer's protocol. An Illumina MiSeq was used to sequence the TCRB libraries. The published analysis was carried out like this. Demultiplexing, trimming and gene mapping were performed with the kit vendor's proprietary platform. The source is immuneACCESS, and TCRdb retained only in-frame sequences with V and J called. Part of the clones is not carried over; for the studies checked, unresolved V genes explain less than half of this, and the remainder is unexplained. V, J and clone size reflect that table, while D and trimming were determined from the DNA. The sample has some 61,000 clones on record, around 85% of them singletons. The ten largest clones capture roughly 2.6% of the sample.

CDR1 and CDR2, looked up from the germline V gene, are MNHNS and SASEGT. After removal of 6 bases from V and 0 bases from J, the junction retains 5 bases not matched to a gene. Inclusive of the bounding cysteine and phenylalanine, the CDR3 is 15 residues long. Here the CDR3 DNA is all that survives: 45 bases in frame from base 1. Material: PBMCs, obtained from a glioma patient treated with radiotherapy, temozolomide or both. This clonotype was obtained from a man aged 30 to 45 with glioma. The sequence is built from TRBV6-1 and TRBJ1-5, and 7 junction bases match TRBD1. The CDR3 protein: CASRLTGYSNQPQHF. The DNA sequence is TGTGCCAGCAGGTTGACAGGGTATAGCAATCAGCCCCAGCATTTT.